This T cell receptor beta chain was sequenced in a study of T cell responses to AZD1222 COVID-19 vaccine. The CDR3 is 15 amino acids. Germline CDR1 and CDR2: SGHDN and FVKESK. V lost 4 bases, J lost 4 bases, and 6 bases stayed unmatched. Points from the study as a whole: No day 14 peak samples; only post-peak repertoires were characterized. White British donors predominated, females outnumbered males, and clonal diversity was possibly underestimated.

Details on this clone: Its antigen is still unknown.

Profiled with immunoSEQ multiplex PCR; TCRdb holds only in-frame clones, not every one. The table includes around 130,000 clones, about nine tenths detected once. The input for sequencing was peripheral blood, taken on day 0 of MenACWY control vaccination. The origin of this receptor is an adult in good health. This rearrangement joins TRBV14 to TRBJ2-3; 9 bases line up with TRBD1. The CDR3 nucleotides are TGTGCCAGCAGCCCGCGGACAGGGGTGGCAGATACGCAGTATTTT. Translated: CASSPRTGVADTQYF.